These 7 T cell receptor beta chains originate from one sample sequenced in a study of shared clonotypes between healthy human individuals (dated by TCRdb to 2020 to 2022). The method behind the library was the immunoSEQ multiplex PCR assay. TCRdb took over this immuneACCESS table, retaining in-frame rearrangements with V and J assigned. Such tables are incomplete; in checked studies, under half of the missing clones stem from an unresolved V gene, and the remainder is unexplained. In this sample the table shows nearly 1 million clones, less than 85% of which occur a single time. Of the sample, about 1.5% falls within the top ten clones. The source material was memory CD4+ T cells sorted from blood. The cell subset or site label corresponds to: CD45RA-negative fraction. The receptors were gathered from a man aged 18-30 years in good health.

This clone was detected a few times. This chain joins TRBV4-3 and TRBJ1-2; a weak D match, TRBD1 (5 bases). V was clipped by 0 bases and J by 8 bases, with 13 bases between them. This CDR3 region has 14 residues. Germline CDR1 LGHNA, CDR2 YSLEER. The CDR3 DNA reads as TGCGCCAGCAGCCAAGATCTAGGGGAATACGGCTACACCTTC. It translates to CASSQDLGEYGYTF.

Comment on this clone: At one boundary the junction diverges from the germline segment, which might be a read error. The V gene is TRBV6-5, the J gene TRBJ2-3, with 8 bases lining up with TRBD1. The V gene's germline CDR1 is MNHEY and CDR2 SVGAGI. The CDR3 is 12 residues long. CDR3 region: CASSSGQGGVLF. The CDR3 nucleotides read TGTGCCAGCAGCTCCGGACAGGGAGGTGTCCTTTTT.

This sequence joins TRBV7-2 and TRBJ2-5; D possibly corresponds to TRBD2 (5 bases). The CDR3 contains 14 residues. V lost 1 base to trimming and J lost 4 bases, with 10 bases between them. CDR1 and CDR2 from the germline V gene are SGHTA and FQGNSA. Here the CDR3 DNA reads TGTGCCAGCAGCTTAGGCAGCGGTGGAGAGACCCAGTACTTC. This codes for CASSLGSGGETQYF.

The rearrangement joins TRBV2 to TRBJ1-6, with TRBD1 identical over 8 bases. Germline CDR1 SNHLY, CDR2 FYNNEI. V gave up 2 bases and J gave up 10 bases; unmatched junction bases: 7. The CDR3 extends over 15 amino acids. The CDR3, as DNA: TGTGCCAGCAGTGAAACGACAGGGGCTAGGTCACCCCTCCACTTT. Its protein product is CASSETTGARSPLHF.

The chain joins TRBV2 to TRBJ2-3, with D perhaps TRBD1 (6 bases). Germline V gene data show CDR1 as SNHLY and CDR2 as FYNNEI. V lost 8 bases, J lost 2 bases, and 17 bases lay in between. The CDR3 consists of 15 residues. CDR3 sequence: CASETHRDHTDTQYF. The DNA of the CDR3 is TGTGCCAGCGAAACACACAGGGACCACACAGATACGCAGTATTTT.

This clone was detected only once. This rearrangement joins TRBV30 to TRBJ1-1; possibly TRBD1 for D (6 bases). CDR3 size: 17 residues. Trimming stripped 3 bases from V and 0 bases from J, with 20 bases between. The germline V gene encodes CDR1 GTSNPN and CDR2 SVGIG (reference sequence). This CDR3 reads CAWSPRGIGGMNTEAFF. CDR3 sequence (DNA): TGTGCCTGGAGCCCCCGAGGGATAGGGGGAATGAACACTGAAGCTTTCTTT.

This clone was observed many times. The CDR3 protein is CASSFQGYGYTF. The CDR3 bases are TGTGCCAGCAGTTTTCAGGGTTATGGCTACACCTTC. The V call is TRBV27, the J call TRBJ1-2, with D possibly being TRBD1 (5 bases). The CDR3 contains 12 residues. CDR1 and CDR2 from the germline V gene are MNHEY and SMNVEV (reference sequence). V was pared by 3 bases and J by 5 bases, with 7 bases between.